Included here is one T cell receptor beta chain sequence, with context. Deletions cut 1 base from V and 9 bases from J, with 13 bases between. The CDR3 totals 14 residues. Looked up from germline, CDR1 is SGHVS and CDR2 is FNYEAQ. Construction of TCR beta libraries relied on iRepertoire HTBI primers and on Arm-PCR targeting CDR3 regions. MiXCR was run by TCRdb on the multiplex PCR reads, yielding one entry per CDR3 protein. This sample has 390,000 or so distinct CDR3 sequences, with 12% found just once. The data derive from a study of regulatory T cells in long-lasting Graves disease. The time point here: newly diagnosed GD, antithyroid drugs for less than 3 months. After RNA was extracted from PBMCs, the TCR library was made from it. The same specimen was also included in a second study, on T cells in Graves' hyperthyroidism and ophthalmopathy. That paper notes: The authors deemed Graves' hyperthyroidism stable absent ophthalmopathy progression within 18 months.

The sequence was collected from a woman younger than 35 with Graves disease. The sequencing used peripheral blood mononuclear cells (PBMCs), collected at new diagnosis, from a patient treated with antithyroid drugs. This chain links TRBV7-6 with TRBJ2-1; the D gene is possibly TRBD2 (7 bases). This CDR3 reads CASSLGAGAGEQFF. The CDR3 bases are TGTGCCAGCAGCTTAGGGGCGGGGGCGGGTGAGCAGTTCTTC.